Listed below are T cell receptor beta chains from one sample, sequenced in a study of blood T cell repertoires in COVID-19. Generated by immunoSEQ multiplex PCR, the TCRdb table keeps only in-frame clones and is missing some. In the table there are approximately 300,000 clones, roughly 90% of which are singletons. Sequences were obtained from peripheral blood. The receptors were gathered from a man between 18 and 29 years old with active or convalescent COVID-19. The CDR3 runs from the conserved cysteine through the conserved F or W. D genes are given only for firm matches. Only part of the rows carry a size: once, few, many, or a class if the clone is expanded.

TRBV5-6	TRBJ1-4	once	TRBD1	CASTSGQDNEKLFF	TGTGCCAGCACTTCGGGACAGGATAATGAAAAACTGTTTTTT
TRBV7-9	TRBJ2-5	once	TRBD1	CASSPGTAYQETQYF	TGTGCCAGCAGCCCCGGGACAGCCTACCAAGAGACCCAGTACTTC
TRBV4-1	TRBJ1-4	few	.	CASSQVTGRLEKLFF	TGCGCCAGCAGCCAAGTTACAGGACGATTGGAAAAACTGTTTTTT
TRBV9	TRBJ1-6	once	TRBD1	CASNDRDGSPLHF	TGTGCCAGCAACGACAGGGATGGTTCACCCCTCCACTTT
TRBV2	TRBJ2-1	once	TRBD1	CASIRRSGGINEQFF	TGTGCCAGCATACGGAGGTCAGGGGGCATTAATGAGCAGTTCTTC
TRBV11-3	TRBJ2-1	.	TRBD2	CASSSGGEYNEQFF	TGTGCCAGCTCCAGCGGGGGGGAATACAATGAGCAGTTCTTC
TRBV6-5	TRBJ2-3	.	TRBD1	CASSRTGGISDTQYF	TGTGCCAGCAGTAGGACAGGGGGCATATCAGATACGCAGTATTTT
TRBV4-1	TRBJ2-3	.	.	CASSQVGASTDTQYF	TGCGCCAGCAGCCAAGTCGGTGCTAGCACAGATACGCAGTATTTT
TRBV5-1	TRBJ2-4	.	TRBD1	CASSFGGQGGNIQYF	TGCGCCAGCAGCTTCGGGGGACAGGGGGGAAACATTCAGTACTTC
TRBV6-6	TRBJ2-3	.	TRBD2	CASSRTSGGSTDTQYF	TGTGCCAGCAGCCGGACTAGCGGGGGAAGCACAGATACGCAGTATTTT
TRBV27	TRBJ1-4	.	.	CASSQRTADEKLFF	TGTGCCAGCAGTCAAAGGACAGCGGATGAAAAACTGTTTTTT
TRBV7-6	TRBJ2-2	.	TRBD1	CASSPKYRGEANTGELFF	TGTGCCAGCAGCCCCAAGTACAGGGGCGAAGCGAACACCGGGGAGCTGTTTTTT
TRBV7-9	TRBJ2-3	.	.	CASSLGGAGTDTQYF	TGTGCCAGCAGCTTAGGGGGCGCGGGCACAGATACGCAGTATTTT
TRBV7-8	TRBJ1-5	.	.	CASSLASSGQPQHF	TGTGCCAGCAGCTTAGCCAGCTCAGGTCAGCCCCAGCATTTT
TRBV5-1	TRBJ1-3	.	.	CASSLEGGLNTIYF	TGCGCCAGCAGCTTGGAGGGAGGGTTAAACACCATATATTTT
TRBV6-2/TRBV6-3	TRBJ1-2	.	.	CASSYLGGDGYTF	TGTGCCAGCAGTTACCTCGGGGGAGATGGCTACACCTTC
TRBV11-2	TRBJ2-1	.	.	CASSLGHYNEQFF	TGTGCCAGCAGCCTTGGACATTACAATGAGCAGTTCTTC
TRBV2	TRBJ2-3	.	TRBD1	CASRGTVTSTDTQYF	TGTGCCAGCAGGGGGACAGTAACTAGCACAGATACGCAGTATTTT
TRBV7-7	TRBJ2-3	.	TRBD2	CASSSIAGEADTQYF	TGTGCCAGCAGCTCTATAGCGGGAGAGGCAGATACGCAGTATTTT
TRBV6-6	TRBJ2-1	.	TRBD2	CASSGSGLAGVIDEQFF	TGTGCCAGCAGTGGATCGGGACTAGCGGGAGTAATCGATGAGCAGTTCTTC
TRBV20-1	TRBJ1-1	.	.	CSASPQNTEAFF	TGCAGTGCTAGTCCACAGAACACTGAAGCTTTCTTT
TRBV19	TRBJ2-7	.	.	CASSTGFAYEQYF	TGTGCCAGTAGTACAGGTTTTGCGTACGAGCAGTACTTC
TRBV5-1	TRBJ2-7	.	TRBD2	CASSLRLAGYEQYF	TGCGCCAGCAGCTTGAGACTAGCGGGGTACGAGCAGTACTTC
TRBV5-1	TRBJ2-7	.	TRBD2	CASSWTSGSYEQYF	TGCGCCAGCAGCTGGACTAGCGGGAGTTACGAGCAGTACTTC
TRBV19	TRBJ1-4	once	.	CASSHGRGIYEKLFF	TGTGCCAGTAGTCACGGGAGAGGGATCTATGAAAAACTGTTTTTT
TRBV11-3	TRBJ2-3	few	.	CASSYSHTDTQYF	TGTGCCAGCAGCTACAGTCACACAGATACGCAGTATTTT